These 4 T cell receptor beta chains were sequenced from one sample in a study of control samples from healthy donors and cancer patients. The assay was immunoSEQ multiplex PCR, and TCRdb's table has in-frame clones only and misses some. The sample contains about 120,000 clones, around 90% of which appear only once. Sequenced material: blood. These receptors came from a man aged 40-49 years in good health.

This clone came up once. The chain has TRBV19 and TRBJ1-5, with D possibly TRBD1 on 5 matching bases. Trimming left V 4 bases short and J 4 bases short, with 8 bases between. The CDR3 is 13 residues long. Germline CDR1 reads LNHDA; CDR2 reads SQIVND (reference sequence). The CDR3 sequence: CASSTDRNQPQHF. The CDR3 coding sequence is TGTGCCAGTAGTACCGACAGAAATCAGCCCCAGCATTTT.

This clone occurred once. The gene calls are TRBV30 and TRBJ2-1; D possibly uses TRBD1 or TRBD2 (5 bases each). CDR3 length equals 15 residues. Germline CDR1 and CDR2: GTSNPN and SVGIG (reference sequence). V was clipped by 2 bases and J by 9 bases, with 20 bases between them. This chain's CDR3 is CAWSQGWGISSEQFF. CDR3 DNA: TGTGCCTGGAGTCAGGGTTGGGGGATCTCGAGTGAGCAGTTCTTC.

The chain joins TRBV18 to TRBJ2-5; 7 nucleotides agree with TRBD2. Trimming at V came to 6 bases and at J to 3 bases, leaving 1 base not matched to a gene. This CDR3 is built from 12 residues. Germline CDR1 reads KGHSH; CDR2 reads LQKENI. The CDR3 bases are TGTGCCAGCTCCGGACTAGAAGAGACCCAGTACTTC. Protein sequence: CASSGLEETQYF.

The V gene is TRBV4-3, the J gene TRBJ1-6; the D is unclear. This CDR3 has 14 residues. V was shortened by 2 bases and J by 6 bases, with 8 bases between the two germline ends. Looked up from germline, CDR1 is LGHNA and CDR2 is YSLEER. The CDR3 DNA reads TGCGCCAGCAGCCAAATTCCTCTTAATTCACCCCTCCACTTT. Translation: CASSQIPLNSPLHF.